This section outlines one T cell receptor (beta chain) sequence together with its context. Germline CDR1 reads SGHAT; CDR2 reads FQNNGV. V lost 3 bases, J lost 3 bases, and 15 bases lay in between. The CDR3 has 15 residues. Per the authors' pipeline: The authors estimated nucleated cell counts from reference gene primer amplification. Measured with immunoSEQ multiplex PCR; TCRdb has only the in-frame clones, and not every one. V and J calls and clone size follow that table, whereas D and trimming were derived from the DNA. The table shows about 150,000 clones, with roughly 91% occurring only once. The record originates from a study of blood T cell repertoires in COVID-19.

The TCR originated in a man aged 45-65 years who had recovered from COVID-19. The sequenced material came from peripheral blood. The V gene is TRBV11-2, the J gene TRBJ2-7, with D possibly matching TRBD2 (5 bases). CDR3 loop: CASSFSNGLYYEQYF. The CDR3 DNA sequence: TGTGCCAGCAGCTTCTCCAACGGACTTTACTACGAGCAGTACTTC.